This is a list of T cell receptor beta chains from one sample in a study of shared clonotypes between healthy human individuals. Measured with immunoSEQ multiplex PCR; TCRdb has only the in-frame clones, and not every one. This table holds about 1.4 million clones, about 96% found once. Sequences were obtained from naive CD4+ T cells sorted from blood. The receptors shown here come from a man younger than 45 in good health. Each CDR3 is given with its conserved first and last residue. The D gene is left open where the match is weak. Only part of the rows carry a size: once, few, many, or a class if the clone is expanded.

d_call: NA; v_call: TRBV7-3; clone_size: NA; j_call: TRBJ2-1; cdr3_nt: TGTGCCAGCAGCTTTGCACGATACAATGAGCAGTTCTTC; cdr3_aa: CASSFARYNEQFF
d_call: NA; v_call: TRBV18; clone_size: NA; j_call: TRBJ2-2; cdr3_nt: TGTGCCAGCTCACCACGGCAGGGCAAGGGCGGGGAGCTGTTTTTT; cdr3_aa: CASSPRQGKGGELFF
d_call: NA; v_call: TRBV5-1; clone_size: NA; j_call: TRBJ1-5; cdr3_nt: TGCGCCAGCAGCTTGGACTACAACAATCAGCCCCAGCATTTT; cdr3_aa: CASSLDYNNQPQHF
d_call: NA; v_call: TRBV28; clone_size: NA; j_call: TRBJ2-1; cdr3_nt: TGTGCCAGCAGTCTGAACAATGAGCAGTTCTTC; cdr3_aa: CASSLNNEQFF
d_call: TRBD2; v_call: TRBV7-9; clone_size: NA; j_call: TRBJ2-1; cdr3_nt: TGTGCCAGCAGCAAGTACGCGGGAGCCTACAATGAGCAGTTCTTC; cdr3_aa: CASSKYAGAYNEQFF
d_call: TRBD2; v_call: TRBV11-3; clone_size: NA; j_call: TRBJ2-3; cdr3_nt: TGTGCCAGCAGCCGAGGGGCTAGCGGTAGCACAGATACGCAGTATTTT; cdr3_aa: CASSRGASGSTDTQYF
d_call: TRBD1; v_call: TRBV28; clone_size: NA; j_call: TRBJ2-7; cdr3_nt: TGTGCCAGCAGTAAACCCCGGTCGGGACAGCTCTACGAGCAGTACTTC; cdr3_aa: CASSKPRSGQLYEQYF
d_call: NA; v_call: TRBV29-1; clone_size: NA; j_call: TRBJ1-1; cdr3_nt: TGCAGCGTTGATTCTATGAACACTGAAGCTTTCTTT; cdr3_aa: CSVDSMNTEAFF
d_call: NA; v_call: TRBV28; clone_size: NA; j_call: TRBJ2-7; cdr3_nt: TGTGCCAGCAGTTTACAGGGGGGTACCTACGAGCAGTACTTC; cdr3_aa: CASSLQGGTYEQYF
d_call: NA; v_call: TRBV28; clone_size: NA; j_call: TRBJ1-4; cdr3_nt: TGTGCCAGCCTCCTTGGGGGGGCTGGGGAAAAACTGTTTTTT; cdr3_aa: CASLLGGAGEKLFF
d_call: NA; v_call: TRBV15; clone_size: few; j_call: TRBJ1-2; cdr3_nt: TGTGCCACCAGCAGACCGGGAGATGGCTACACCTTC; cdr3_aa: CATSRPGDGYTF
d_call: NA; v_call: TRBV18; clone_size: NA; j_call: TRBJ2-7; cdr3_nt: TGTGCCAGCTCCAGGACGGACTCCTACGAGCAGTACTTC; cdr3_aa: CASSRTDSYEQYF
d_call: TRBD2; v_call: TRBV5-1; clone_size: NA; j_call: TRBJ2-7; cdr3_nt: TGCGCCAGCAGCACTATAGCGGGAGGGGCCTACGAGCAGTACTTC; cdr3_aa: CASSTIAGGAYEQYF
d_call: NA; v_call: TRBV19; clone_size: NA; j_call: TRBJ2-2; cdr3_nt: TGTGCCAGTAGTACGACAGTGAACACCGGGGAGCTGTTTTTT; cdr3_aa: CASSTTVNTGELFF
d_call: TRBD1; v_call: TRBV6-1; clone_size: NA; j_call: TRBJ2-5; cdr3_nt: TGTGCCAGCAGTGCGACAGGGCCACAAGAGACCCAGTACTTC; cdr3_aa: CASSATGPQETQYF
d_call: TRBD1; v_call: TRBV10-3; clone_size: NA; j_call: TRBJ2-7; cdr3_nt: TGTGCCATCAGTGGCCCTGTGGGACAGGGAAGCTACGAGCAGTACTTC; cdr3_aa: CAISGPVGQGSYEQYF
d_call: TRBD1; v_call: TRBV5-4; clone_size: NA; j_call: TRBJ1-6; cdr3_nt: TGTGCCAGCAGATCTGCCGGGACAGGGGATTCACCCCTCCACTTT; cdr3_aa: CASRSAGTGDSPLHF
d_call: NA; v_call: TRBV2; clone_size: NA; j_call: TRBJ2-5; cdr3_nt: TGTGCCAGCAGGGGGGACATTGCGAAGACCCAGTACTTC; cdr3_aa: CASRGDIAKTQYF
d_call: NA; v_call: TRBV28; clone_size: NA; j_call: TRBJ2-3; cdr3_nt: TGTGCCAGCAGTTCCTGGAGAAGCACAGATACGCAGTATTTT; cdr3_aa: CASSSWRSTDTQYF
d_call: NA; v_call: TRBV7-9; clone_size: NA; j_call: TRBJ1-5; cdr3_nt: TGTGCCAGCAGCTTAGATTGGGGAGGCAATCAGCCCCAGCATTTT; cdr3_aa: CASSLDWGGNQPQHF
d_call: TRBD1; v_call: TRBV25-1; clone_size: NA; j_call: TRBJ1-3; cdr3_nt: TGTGCCAGCAGTCCCAGGACAGGGGCGAACACCATATATTTT; cdr3_aa: CASSPRTGANTIYF
d_call: NA; v_call: TRBV19; clone_size: NA; j_call: TRBJ1-2; cdr3_nt: TGTGCCAGTAGTGCCGTTGTACTGAGCCCTCATCACCGACACTACTATGGCTACACCTTC; cdr3_aa: CASSAVVLSPHHRHYYGYTF
d_call: TRBD2; v_call: TRBV7-2; clone_size: once; j_call: TRBJ2-7; cdr3_nt: TGTGCCAGCAGCCCTCGGGGGATTGGCGGGAGGGACTACGAGCAGTACTTC; cdr3_aa: CASSPRGIGGRDYEQYF
d_call: NA; v_call: TRBV9; clone_size: NA; j_call: TRBJ2-1; cdr3_nt: TGTGCCAGCAGCGTACGCGGCTCCTACAATGAGCAGTTCTTC; cdr3_aa: CASSVRGSYNEQFF
d_call: NA; v_call: TRBV7-8; clone_size: NA; j_call: TRBJ2-3; cdr3_nt: TGTGCCAGCAGGGGGGTGCGGGCCGAGACAGATACGCAGTATTTT; cdr3_aa: CASRGVRAETDTQYF
d_call: TRBD1; v_call: TRBV11-2; clone_size: NA; j_call: TRBJ2-3; cdr3_nt: TGTGCCAGCAGCCCCTGGACAGGGTTCGCAGATACGCAGTATTTT; cdr3_aa: CASSPWTGFADTQYF
d_call: NA; v_call: TRBV19; clone_size: NA; j_call: TRBJ2-5; cdr3_nt: TGTGCCAGTAGTCGGTCGTACCAAGAGACCCAGTACTTC; cdr3_aa: CASSRSYQETQYF
d_call: NA; v_call: TRBV7-9; clone_size: NA; j_call: TRBJ2-6; cdr3_nt: TGTGCCAGCAGCTCGGGGGCGAGAGGGGCCAACGTCCTGACTTTC; cdr3_aa: CASSSGARGANVLTF
d_call: TRBD1; v_call: TRBV19; clone_size: NA; j_call: TRBJ1-4; cdr3_nt: TGTGCCAGTAGTATACGGAGGACAGGGGGCCATGAAAAACTGTTTTTT; cdr3_aa: CASSIRRTGGHEKLFF
d_call: NA; v_call: TRBV4-1; clone_size: NA; j_call: TRBJ1-5; cdr3_nt: TGCGCCAGCAGCCAATTTGGCCCTCCGAACAATCAGCCCCAGCATTTT; cdr3_aa: CASSQFGPPNNQPQHF
d_call: NA; v_call: TRBV5-1; clone_size: NA; j_call: TRBJ2-4; cdr3_nt: TGCGCCAGCAGCTTGTCGTGGACGCACAACAACATTCAGTACTTC; cdr3_aa: CASSLSWTHNNIQYF
d_call: NA; v_call: TRBV4-3; clone_size: NA; j_call: TRBJ1-1; cdr3_nt: TGCGCCAGCAGCCCCCAGACTGGAACTGAAGCTTTCTTT; cdr3_aa: CASSPQTGTEAFF
d_call: NA; v_call: TRBV4-3; clone_size: NA; j_call: TRBJ2-3; cdr3_nt: TGCGCCAGCAGCCAAGACGGGACTAGCACAGATACGCAGTATTTT; cdr3_aa: CASSQDGTSTDTQYF
d_call: NA; v_call: TRBV18; clone_size: NA; j_call: TRBJ1-4; cdr3_nt: TGTGCCAGCTCACCCCGGCCAGGGGCGACCGAAAAACTGTTTTTT; cdr3_aa: CASSPRPGATEKLFF
d_call: TRBD2; v_call: TRBV19; clone_size: NA; j_call: TRBJ2-5; cdr3_nt: TGTGCCAGTAGTGGGGCGGGAGGGGGGAAGACCCAGTACTTC; cdr3_aa: CASSGAGGGKTQYF
d_call: NA; v_call: TRBV7-2; clone_size: NA; j_call: TRBJ1-2; cdr3_nt: TGTGCCAGCAGCTTATCCCGTCAGTCCAGCTATGGCTACACCTTC; cdr3_aa: CASSLSRQSSYGYTF
d_call: TRBD1; v_call: TRBV29-1; clone_size: NA; j_call: TRBJ1-1; cdr3_nt: TGCAGCGCCAGGACAGGGCCGAACACTGAAGCTTTCTTT; cdr3_aa: CSARTGPNTEAFF
d_call: NA; v_call: TRBV29-1; clone_size: NA; j_call: TRBJ2-4; cdr3_nt: TGCAGCGTTGCCGTAGCCAAAAACATTCAGTACTTC; cdr3_aa: CSVAVAKNIQYF
d_call: NA; v_call: TRBV6-1; clone_size: NA; j_call: TRBJ1-4; cdr3_nt: TGTGCCAGCAGCCTCCTTGCAACTAATGAAAAACTGTTTTTT; cdr3_aa: CASSLLATNEKLFF
d_call: TRBD1; v_call: TRBV2; clone_size: NA; j_call: TRBJ1-5; cdr3_nt: TGTGCCAGCACTCTACGAAGGACAGGGGCCTCCAATCAGCCCCAGCATTTT; cdr3_aa: CASTLRRTGASNQPQHF
d_call: TRBD2; v_call: TRBV28; clone_size: NA; j_call: TRBJ2-4; cdr3_nt: TGTGCCAGCAGTACTAGAAGGAGCGGGTGGACTAGCGGGATAGCCAAAAACATTCAGTACTTC; cdr3_aa: CASSTRRSGWTSGIAKNIQYF
d_call: TRBD2; v_call: TRBV5-6; clone_size: NA; j_call: TRBJ2-1; cdr3_nt: TGTGCCAGCAGCTTGGGCGGGAGGACGTTTTACAATGAGCAGTTCTTC; cdr3_aa: CASSLGGRTFYNEQFF
d_call: NA; v_call: TRBV18; clone_size: once; j_call: TRBJ1-5; cdr3_nt: TGTGCCAGCTCGCCCGACAGAATCGGGGGCCAGCATTTT; cdr3_aa: CASSPDRIGGQHF
d_call: NA; v_call: TRBV9; clone_size: NA; j_call: TRBJ2-6; cdr3_nt: TGTGCCAGCAGCGTAGAGGTCGCGGGGAACGGGGCCAACGTCCTGACTTTC; cdr3_aa: CASSVEVAGNGANVLTF
d_call: TRBD2; v_call: TRBV9; clone_size: NA; j_call: TRBJ2-5; cdr3_nt: TGTGCCAGCAGCGCCTCGCTAGCGGGAGCAGAGACCCAGTACTTC; cdr3_aa: CASSASLAGAETQYF
d_call: TRBD2; v_call: TRBV18; clone_size: NA; j_call: TRBJ2-3; cdr3_nt: TGTGCCAGCTCACCAGCGGGAGGTAGCACAGATACGCAGTATTTT; cdr3_aa: CASSPAGGSTDTQYF
d_call: TRBD2; v_call: TRBV19; clone_size: NA; j_call: TRBJ2-2; cdr3_nt: TGTGCCAGTAGTATAAGGACTAGTCTCGCGGAGCTGTTTTTT; cdr3_aa: CASSIRTSLAELFF
d_call: TRBD2; v_call: TRBV7-8; clone_size: NA; j_call: TRBJ2-5; cdr3_nt: TGTGCCAGCAGCACTACTTGGGGGGGACAAGAGACCCAGTACTTC; cdr3_aa: CASSTTWGGQETQYF
d_call: TRBD1; v_call: TRBV2; clone_size: NA; j_call: TRBJ2-1; cdr3_nt: TGTGCCAGCAGTGGGACAGGTTATAATGAGCAGTTCTTC; cdr3_aa: CASSGTGYNEQFF
d_call: TRBD1; v_call: TRBV27; clone_size: NA; j_call: TRBJ2-5; cdr3_nt: TGTGCCAGCAGTTGGGACAGGGCGGAGACCCAGTACTTC; cdr3_aa: CASSWDRAETQYF
d_call: TRBD2; v_call: TRBV25-1; clone_size: once; j_call: TRBJ2-1; cdr3_nt: TGTGCCAGCAGTGGGACTAGCGGGAGACACTACAATGAGCAGTTCTTC; cdr3_aa: CASSGTSGRHYNEQFF
d_call: NA; v_call: TRBV2; clone_size: NA; j_call: TRBJ2-3; cdr3_nt: TGTGCCAGCCTCCAGGGGCCCGGTACGCAGTATTTT; cdr3_aa: CASLQGPGTQYF
d_call: TRBD2; v_call: TRBV5-6; clone_size: NA; j_call: TRBJ2-1; cdr3_nt: TGTGCCAGCAGGACTAGCGGGAAGAACAATGAGCAGTTCTTC; cdr3_aa: CASRTSGKNNEQFF
d_call: TRBD2; v_call: TRBV18; clone_size: NA; j_call: TRBJ2-7; cdr3_nt: TGTGCCAGCTCACCTAGAGGAAGGACTAGCGGGAGCTACGAGCAGTACTTC; cdr3_aa: CASSPRGRTSGSYEQYF